The clone carrying this TCR beta chain was seen repeatedly, ten times or more. Its matching antigen is unknown. The sample belongs to a study of T cells in Graves' hyperthyroidism and ophthalmopathy. Study information: Peripheral blood was collected at initial diagnosis, before any treatment.

Exclusion followed for patients with uncontrolled infection, other autoimmune disease, pregnancy or lactation. TCR beta CDR3 regions were amplified from RNA transcripts. The HTBI primer set drove a first-round RT-PCR of the TCR CDR3. TCRdb recomputed calls from the multiplex PCR reads with MiXCR, one row per CDR3 protein. The sample has around 400,000 distinct CDR3 sequences, more than 15% seen once. Regarding the study as a whole: Most expanded thyroid clonotypes above 0.001 also appeared in blood.

Trimming removed 3 bases at V and 0 bases at J, with 15 bases between. This CDR3 comprises 16 residues. The V gene's germline CDR1 is MNHEY and CDR2 SMNVEV (reference sequence). The sequenced sample was blood. This clonotype originated in a young woman with Graves' hyperthyroidism that later progressed to Graves' ophthalmopathy. The chain recombines TRBV27 with TRBJ2-7; tentative D call: TRBD1 (5 bases). CDR3 amino acids: CASSFGAQTYSYEQYF. As DNA, the CDR3 is TGTGCCAGCAGTTTTGGGGCGCAAACATACTCCTACGAGCAGTACTTC.